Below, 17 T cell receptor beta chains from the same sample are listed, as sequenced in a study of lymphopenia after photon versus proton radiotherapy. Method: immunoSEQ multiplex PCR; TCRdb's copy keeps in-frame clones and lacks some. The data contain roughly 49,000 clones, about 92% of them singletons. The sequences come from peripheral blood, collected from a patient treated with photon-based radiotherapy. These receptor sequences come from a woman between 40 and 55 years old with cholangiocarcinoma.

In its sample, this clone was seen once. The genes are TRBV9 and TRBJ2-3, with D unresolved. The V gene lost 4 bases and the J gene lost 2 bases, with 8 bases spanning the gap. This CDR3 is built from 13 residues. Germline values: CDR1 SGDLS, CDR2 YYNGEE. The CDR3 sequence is CASSFTHTDTQYF. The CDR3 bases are TGTGCCAGCAGCTTTACTCACACAGATACGCAGTATTTT.

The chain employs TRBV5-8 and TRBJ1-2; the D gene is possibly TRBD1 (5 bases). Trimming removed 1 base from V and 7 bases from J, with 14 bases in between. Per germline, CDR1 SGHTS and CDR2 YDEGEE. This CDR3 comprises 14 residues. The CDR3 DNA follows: TGTGCCAGCAGCTTGTCCACCAGGGAATCTGGCTACACCTTC. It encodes CASSLSTRESGYTF. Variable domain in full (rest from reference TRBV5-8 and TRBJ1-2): EAGVTQSPTHLIKTRGQQATLRCSPISGHTSVYWYQQALGLGLQFLLWYDEGEERNRGNFPPRFSGRQFPNYSSELNVNALELEDSALYLCASSLSTRESGYTFGSGTRLTVV.

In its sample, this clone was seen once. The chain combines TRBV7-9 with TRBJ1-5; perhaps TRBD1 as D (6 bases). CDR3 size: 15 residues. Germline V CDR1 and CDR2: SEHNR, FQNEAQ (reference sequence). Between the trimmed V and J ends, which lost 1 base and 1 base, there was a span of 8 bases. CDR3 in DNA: TGTGCCAGCAGCTTAGGACAGGTGAGCAATCAGCCCCAGCATTTT. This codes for CASSLGQVSNQPQHF. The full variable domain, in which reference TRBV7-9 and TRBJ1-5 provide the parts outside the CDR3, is DTGVSQNPRHKITKRGQNVTFRCDPISEHNRLYWYRQTLGQGPEFLTYFQNEAQLEKSRLLSDRFSAERPKGSFSTLEIQRTEQGDSAMYLCASSLGQVSNQPQHFGDGTRLSIL.

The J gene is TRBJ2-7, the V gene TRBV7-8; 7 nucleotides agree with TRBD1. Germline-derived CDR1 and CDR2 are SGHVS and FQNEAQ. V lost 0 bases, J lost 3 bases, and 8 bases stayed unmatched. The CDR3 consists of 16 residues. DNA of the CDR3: TGTGCCAGCAGCTTAGCAGGGGGCGGTTCAGGCTACGAGCAGTACTTC. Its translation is CASSLAGGGSGYEQYF.

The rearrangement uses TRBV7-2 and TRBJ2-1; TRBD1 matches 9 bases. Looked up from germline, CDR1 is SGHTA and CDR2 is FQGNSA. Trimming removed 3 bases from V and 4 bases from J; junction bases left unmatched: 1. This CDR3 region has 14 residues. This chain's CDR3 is CASSFGTGYNEQFF. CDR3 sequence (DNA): TGTGCCAGCAGCTTTGGGACAGGGTACAATGAGCAGTTCTTC.

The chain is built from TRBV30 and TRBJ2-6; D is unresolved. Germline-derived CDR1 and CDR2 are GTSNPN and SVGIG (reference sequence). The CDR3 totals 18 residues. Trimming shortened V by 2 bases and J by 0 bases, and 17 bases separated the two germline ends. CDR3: CAWSKPQRASSGANVLTF. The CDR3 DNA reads TGTGCCTGGAGTAAACCTCAAAGGGCCAGCTCTGGGGCCAACGTCCTGACTTTC.

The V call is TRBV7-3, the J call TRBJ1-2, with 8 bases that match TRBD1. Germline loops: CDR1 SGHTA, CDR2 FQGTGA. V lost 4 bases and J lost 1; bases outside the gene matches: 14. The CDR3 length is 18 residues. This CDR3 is CASSSREDRALFNYGYTF. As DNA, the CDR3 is TGTGCCAGCAGCTCCCGGGAGGACAGGGCTTTGTTTAACTATGGCTACACCTTC.

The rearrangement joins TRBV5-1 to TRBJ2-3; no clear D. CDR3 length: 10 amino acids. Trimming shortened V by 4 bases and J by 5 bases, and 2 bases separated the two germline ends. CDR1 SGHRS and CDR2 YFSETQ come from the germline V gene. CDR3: CASSGDTQYF. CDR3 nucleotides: TGCGCCAGCAGCGGAGATACGCAGTATTTT.

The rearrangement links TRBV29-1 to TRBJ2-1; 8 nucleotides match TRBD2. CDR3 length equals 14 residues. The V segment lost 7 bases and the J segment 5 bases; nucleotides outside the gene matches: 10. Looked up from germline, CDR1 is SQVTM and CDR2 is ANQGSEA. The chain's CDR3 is CSARLAGGDNEQFF. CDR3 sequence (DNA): TGCAGCGCCCGTCTAGCGGGCGGAGACAATGAGCAGTTCTTC.

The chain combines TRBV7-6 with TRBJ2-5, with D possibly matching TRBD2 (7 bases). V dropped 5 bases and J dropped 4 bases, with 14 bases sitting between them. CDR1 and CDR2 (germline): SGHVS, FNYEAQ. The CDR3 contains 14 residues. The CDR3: CASSPAGGRETQYF. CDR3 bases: TGTGCCAGCAGCCCCGCCGGGGGGCGAGAGACCCAGTACTTC. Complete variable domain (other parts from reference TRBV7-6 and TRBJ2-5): GAGVSQSPRYKVTKRGQDVALRCDPISGHVSLYWYRQALGQGPEFLTYFNYEAQQDKSGLPNDRFSAERPEGSISTLTIQRTEQRDSAMYRCASSPAGGRETQYFGPGTRLLVL.

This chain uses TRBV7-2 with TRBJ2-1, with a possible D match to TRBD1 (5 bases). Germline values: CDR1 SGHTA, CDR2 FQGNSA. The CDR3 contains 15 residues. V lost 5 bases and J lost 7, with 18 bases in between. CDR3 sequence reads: CASSPARAWGNEQFF. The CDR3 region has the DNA TGTGCCAGCAGCCCCGCCAGGGCGTGGGGTAATGAGCAGTTCTTC.

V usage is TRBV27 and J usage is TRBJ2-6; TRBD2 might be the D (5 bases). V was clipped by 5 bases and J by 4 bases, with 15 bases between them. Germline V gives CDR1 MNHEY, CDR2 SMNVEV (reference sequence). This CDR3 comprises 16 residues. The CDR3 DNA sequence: TGTGCCAGCAGTATTGGAGGTATCGGAGGGGCCAACGTCCTGACTTTC. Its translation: CASSIGGIGGANVLTF.

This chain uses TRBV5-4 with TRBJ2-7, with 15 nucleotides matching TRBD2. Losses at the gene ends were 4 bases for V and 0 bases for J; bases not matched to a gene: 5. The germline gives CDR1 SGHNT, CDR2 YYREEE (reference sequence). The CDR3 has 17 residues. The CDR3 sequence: CASSLGLAGGSSYEQYF. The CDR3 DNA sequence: TGTGCCAGCAGCCTCGGACTAGCGGGAGGGAGCTCCTACGAGCAGTACTTC.

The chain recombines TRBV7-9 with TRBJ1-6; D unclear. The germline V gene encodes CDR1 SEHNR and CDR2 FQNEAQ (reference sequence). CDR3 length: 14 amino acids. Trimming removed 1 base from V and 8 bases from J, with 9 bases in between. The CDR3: CASSLGQFDSPLHF. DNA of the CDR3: TGTGCCAGCAGCTTAGGCCAGTTTGATTCACCCCTCCACTTT.

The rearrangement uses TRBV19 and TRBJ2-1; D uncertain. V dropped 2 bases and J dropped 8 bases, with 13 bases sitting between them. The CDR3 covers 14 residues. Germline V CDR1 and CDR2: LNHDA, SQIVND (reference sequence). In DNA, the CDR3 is TGTGCCAGTAGTATAAACAATCGTAGGGATGAGCAGTTCTTC. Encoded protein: CASSINNRRDEQFF.

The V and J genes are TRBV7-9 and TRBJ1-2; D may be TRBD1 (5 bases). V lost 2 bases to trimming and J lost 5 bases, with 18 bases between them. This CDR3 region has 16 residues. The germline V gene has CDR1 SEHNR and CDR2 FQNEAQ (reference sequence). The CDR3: CASSLSEIQDAYGYTF. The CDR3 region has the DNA TGTGCCAGCAGCTTAAGCGAAATACAGGATGCTTATGGCTACACCTTC.

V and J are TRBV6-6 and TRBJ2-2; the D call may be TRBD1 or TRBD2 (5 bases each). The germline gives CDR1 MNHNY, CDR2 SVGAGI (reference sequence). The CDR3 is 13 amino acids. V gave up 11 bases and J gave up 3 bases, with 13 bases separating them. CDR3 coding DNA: TGTGCCCTAGCAAGAGGGGACACCGGGGAGCTGTTTTTT. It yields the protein CALARGDTGELFF.